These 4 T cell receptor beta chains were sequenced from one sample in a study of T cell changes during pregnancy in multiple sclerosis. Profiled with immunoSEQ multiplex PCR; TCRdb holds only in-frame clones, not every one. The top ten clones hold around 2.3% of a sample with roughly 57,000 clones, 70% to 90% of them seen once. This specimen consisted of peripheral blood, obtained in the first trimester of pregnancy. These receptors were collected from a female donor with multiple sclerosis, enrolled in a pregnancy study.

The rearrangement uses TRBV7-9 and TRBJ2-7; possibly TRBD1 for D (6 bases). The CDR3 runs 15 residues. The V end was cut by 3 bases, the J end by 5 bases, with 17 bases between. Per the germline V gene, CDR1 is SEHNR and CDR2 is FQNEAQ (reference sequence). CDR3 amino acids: CASSFCRDICNEQYF. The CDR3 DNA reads TGTGCCAGCAGCTTCTGCCGGGACATATGCAACGAGCAGTACTTC.

The CDR3 protein is CASGLARVVGNQPQHF. CDR3 coding DNA: TGTGCTAGTGGTTTGGCCAGGGTTGTTGGGAATCAGCCCCAGCATTTT. The chain links TRBV12-5 to TRBJ1-5, with D possibly TRBD1 on 5 matching bases. The germline CDR1 and CDR2 sequences are LGHNT and FRNRAP. V lost 1 base, J lost 4 bases, and 14 bases lay in between. The CDR3 spans 16 residues.

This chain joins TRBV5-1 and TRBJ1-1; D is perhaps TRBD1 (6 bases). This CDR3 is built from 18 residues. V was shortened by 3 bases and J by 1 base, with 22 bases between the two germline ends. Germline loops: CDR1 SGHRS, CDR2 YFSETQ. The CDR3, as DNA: TGCGCCAGCAGCTGGGTAGGAACAGGGTTAGGCGAGAACACTGAAGCTTTCTTT. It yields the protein CASSWVGTGLGENTEAFF.

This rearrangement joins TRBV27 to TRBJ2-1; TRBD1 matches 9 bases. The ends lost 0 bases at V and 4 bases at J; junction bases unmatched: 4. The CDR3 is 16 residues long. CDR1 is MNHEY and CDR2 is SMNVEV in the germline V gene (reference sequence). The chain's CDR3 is CASSLSSGTGYNEQFF. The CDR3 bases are TGTGCCAGCAGTTTATCTTCGGGGACAGGGTACAATGAGCAGTTCTTC.